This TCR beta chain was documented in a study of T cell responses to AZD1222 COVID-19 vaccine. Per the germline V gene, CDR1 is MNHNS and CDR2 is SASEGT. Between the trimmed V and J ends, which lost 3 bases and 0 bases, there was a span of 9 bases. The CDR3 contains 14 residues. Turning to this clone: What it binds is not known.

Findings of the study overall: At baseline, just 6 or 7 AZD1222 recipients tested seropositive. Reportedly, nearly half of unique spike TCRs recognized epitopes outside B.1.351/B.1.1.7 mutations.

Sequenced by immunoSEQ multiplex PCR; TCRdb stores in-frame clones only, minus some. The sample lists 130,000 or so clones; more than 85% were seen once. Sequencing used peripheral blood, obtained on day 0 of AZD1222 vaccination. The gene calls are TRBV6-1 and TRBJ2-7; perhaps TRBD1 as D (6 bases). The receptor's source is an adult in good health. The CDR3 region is CASSDQGSSYEQYF. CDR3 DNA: TGTGCCAGCAGTGATCAGGGGAGCTCCTACGAGCAGTACTTC.